The rows below give T cell receptor beta chains drawn from one sample of a study of shared clonotypes between healthy human individuals. The table came from immunoSEQ multiplex PCR; TCRdb's copy has only in-frame clones and leaves some out. The data hold 800,000 or so clones, with approximately 96% observed a single time. The sample comprised naive CD8+ T cells sorted from blood. The receptor source for this set is a man younger than 40 in good health. CDR3s include the opening cysteine and the closing phenylalanine or tryptophan. A D gene is named only where the DNA matches it firmly. A clone size is listed for some rows: how often the clone was seen (once, few, many), or a class if it is expanded.

TRBJ2-2,TRBD1,TRBV7-2,NA,TGTGCCAGCAGCACGAGGACAGGGTCCACCGGGGAGCTGTTTTTT,CASSTRTGSTGELFF
TRBJ2-3,NA,TRBV4-1,NA,TGCGCCAGCAGCCCGGGACCTCTTCGCACAGATACGCAGTATTTT,CASSPGPLRTDTQYF
TRBJ1-1,NA,TRBV7-6,NA,TGTGCCAGCAGCTTAGAGATCGGCACGAACACTGAAGCTTTCTTT,CASSLEIGTNTEAFF
TRBJ2-7,NA,TRBV11-2,NA,TGTGCCAGCAGCACAAATTACGAGCAGTACTTC,CASSTNYEQYF
TRBJ2-3,NA,TRBV29-1,NA,TGCAGCGTTTTTACTATTCTGGGCACAGATACGCAGTATTTT,CSVFTILGTDTQYF
TRBJ2-3,TRBD1,TRBV7-6,few,TGTGCCAGCAGCTTATCTCAGGGGGTAGATACGCAGTATTTT,CASSLSQGVDTQYF
TRBJ2-7,NA,TRBV6-5,NA,TGTGCCAGCAGTTACTCGAATGACCTCTACTACGAGCAGTACTTC,CASSYSNDLYYEQYF
TRBJ1-4,NA,TRBV6-5,NA,TGTGCCAGCAACAAACTGGGGGATGAAAAACTGTTTTTT,CASNKLGDEKLFF
TRBJ2-1,NA,TRBV7-2,NA,TGTGCCAGCAGCTTATCCCCTGCTGGTAGCTCCTACAATGAGCAGTTCTTC,CASSLSPAGSSYNEQFF
TRBJ1-2,NA,TRBV27,NA,TGTGCCAGCAGTTCCTCGCCCAGGCATGGCTACACCTTC,CASSSSPRHGYTF
TRBJ1-1,TRBD1,TRBV6-5,few,TGTGCCAGCAGTTACTCCTGGACAGGTTTGAACACTGAAGCTTTCTTT,CASSYSWTGLNTEAFF
TRBJ1-2,TRBD1,TRBV30,NA,TGTGCCTGGAGAGCCGGGACAGGGGGTAAGGCTAACTATGGCTACACCTTC,CAWRAGTGGKANYGYTF
TRBJ2-3,TRBD1,TRBV11-2,NA,TGTGCCAGCAGCTTAACGGTGAGGGGGCTGAGCACAGATACGCAGTATTTT,CASSLTVRGLSTDTQYF
TRBJ2-7,NA,TRBV5-1,NA,TGCGCCAGCAGCTCCCGACAAGGTAACTACGAGCAGTACTTC,CASSSRQGNYEQYF
TRBJ2-5,NA,TRBV11-2,NA,TGTGCCAGCAGCTCTTCTGCCAGGCGGCAAGAGACCCAGTACTTC,CASSSSARRQETQYF
TRBJ1-5,NA,TRBV11-2,NA,TGTGCCAGCAGCCTCCAGGGCAATCAGCCCCAGCATTTT,CASSLQGNQPQHF
TRBJ2-1,NA,TRBV19,NA,TGTGCCAGTAGTTTCAGGGGAGGAGCGGCGCCCAATGAGCAGTTCTTC,CASSFRGGAAPNEQFF
TRBJ2-7,NA,TRBV6-6,NA,TGTGCCAGCAGTTACTCTTTTGAATCGAATTACGAGCAGTACTTC,CASSYSFESNYEQYF
TRBJ2-3,NA,TRBV7-9,NA,TGTGCCAGCAGCCCACCAGGGCCAGATACGCAGTATTTT,CASSPPGPDTQYF
TRBJ2-5,TRBD1,TRBV2,NA,TGTGCCAGCAGTTATGAGGGACAGGACCAAGAGACCCAGTACTTC,CASSYEGQDQETQYF
TRBJ2-7,NA,TRBV7-8,NA,TGTGCCAGCAGCTCCGCCGGGCCTTCCTACGAGCAGTACTTC,CASSSAGPSYEQYF
TRBJ2-2,TRBD1,TRBV30,NA,TGTGCCTGGGTGGGGACAGTGAACACCGGGGAGCTGTTTTTT,CAWVGTVNTGELFF